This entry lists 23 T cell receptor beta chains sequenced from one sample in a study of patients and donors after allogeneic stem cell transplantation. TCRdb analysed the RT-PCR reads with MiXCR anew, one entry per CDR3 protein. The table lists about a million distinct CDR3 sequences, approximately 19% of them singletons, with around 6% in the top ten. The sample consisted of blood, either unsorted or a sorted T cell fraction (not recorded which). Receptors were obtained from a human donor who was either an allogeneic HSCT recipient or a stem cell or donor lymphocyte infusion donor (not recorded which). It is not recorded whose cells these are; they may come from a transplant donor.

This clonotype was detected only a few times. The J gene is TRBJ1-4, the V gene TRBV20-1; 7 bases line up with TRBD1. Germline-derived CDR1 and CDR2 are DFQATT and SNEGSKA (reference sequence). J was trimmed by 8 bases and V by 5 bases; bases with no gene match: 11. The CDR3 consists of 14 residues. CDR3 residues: CSAGVGTEGEKLFF. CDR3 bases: TGCAGTGCTGGAGTCGGGACAGAGGGAGAAAAACTGTTTTTT.

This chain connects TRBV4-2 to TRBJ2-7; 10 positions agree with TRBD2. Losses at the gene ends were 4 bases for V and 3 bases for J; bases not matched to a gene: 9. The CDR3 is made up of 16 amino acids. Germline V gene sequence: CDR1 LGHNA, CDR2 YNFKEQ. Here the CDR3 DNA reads TGTGCCAGCAGCCCTTTGCGGGTAGCGGGGGGCTACGAGCAGTACTTC. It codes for CASSPLRVAGGYEQYF.

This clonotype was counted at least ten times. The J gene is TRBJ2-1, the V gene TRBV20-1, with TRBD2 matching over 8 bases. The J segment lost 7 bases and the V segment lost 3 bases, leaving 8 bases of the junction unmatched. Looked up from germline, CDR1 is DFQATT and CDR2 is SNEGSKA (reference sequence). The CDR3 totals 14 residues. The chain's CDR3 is CSASFAGGVNEQFF. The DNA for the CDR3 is TGCAGTGCTAGTTTCGCGGGGGGAGTAAATGAGCAGTTCTTC.

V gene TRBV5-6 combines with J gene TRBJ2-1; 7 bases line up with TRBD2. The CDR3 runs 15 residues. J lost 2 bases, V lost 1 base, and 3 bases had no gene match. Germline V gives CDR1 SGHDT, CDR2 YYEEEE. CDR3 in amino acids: CASSLTSVPYNEQFF. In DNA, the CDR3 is TGTGCCAGCAGCTTGACTAGCGTCCCCTACAATGAGCAGTTCTTC.

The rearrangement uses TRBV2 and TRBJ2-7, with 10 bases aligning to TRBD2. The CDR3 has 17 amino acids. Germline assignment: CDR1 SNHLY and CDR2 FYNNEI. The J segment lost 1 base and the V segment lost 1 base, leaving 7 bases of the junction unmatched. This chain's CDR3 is CASSEGGQRGGSYEQYF. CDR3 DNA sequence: TGTGCCAGCAGTGAAGGGGGTCAGCGGGGGGGATCCTACGAGCAGTACTTC.

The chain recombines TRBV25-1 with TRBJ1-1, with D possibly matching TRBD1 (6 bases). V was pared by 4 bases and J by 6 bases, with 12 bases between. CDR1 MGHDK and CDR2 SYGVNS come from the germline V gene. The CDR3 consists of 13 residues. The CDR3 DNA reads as TGTGCCAGCAGTGCTAGCAGGGGATCTGAAGCTTTCTTT. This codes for CASSASRGSEAFF.

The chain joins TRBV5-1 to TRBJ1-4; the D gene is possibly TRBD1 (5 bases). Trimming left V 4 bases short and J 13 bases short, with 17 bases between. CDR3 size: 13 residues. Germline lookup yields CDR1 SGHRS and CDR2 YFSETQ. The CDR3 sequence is CASSPDRPGGLFF. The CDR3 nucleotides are TGCGCCAGCAGCCCGGACCGACCCGGGGGACTGTTTTTT. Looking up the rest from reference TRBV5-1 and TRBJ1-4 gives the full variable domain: KAGVTQTPRYLIKTRGQQVTLSCSPISGHRSVSWYQQTPGQGLQFLFEYFSETQRNKGNFPGRFSGRQFSNSRSEMNVSTLELGDSALYLCASSPDRPGGLFFGSGTQLSVL.

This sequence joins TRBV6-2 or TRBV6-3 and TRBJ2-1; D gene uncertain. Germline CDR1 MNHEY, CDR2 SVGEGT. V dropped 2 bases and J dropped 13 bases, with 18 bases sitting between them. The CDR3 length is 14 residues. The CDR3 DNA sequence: TGTGCCAGCAGTTACGGGCGGAGCAACTATGCTCAGTTCTTC. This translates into CASSYGRSNYAQFF.

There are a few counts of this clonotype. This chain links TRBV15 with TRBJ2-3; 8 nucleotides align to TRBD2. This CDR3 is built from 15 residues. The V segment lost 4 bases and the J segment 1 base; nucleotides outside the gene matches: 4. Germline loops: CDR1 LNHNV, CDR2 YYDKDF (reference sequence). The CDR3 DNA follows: TGTGCCACCAGCACTACACTAGCGGGCACAGATACGCAGTATTTT. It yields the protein CATSTTLAGTDTQYF. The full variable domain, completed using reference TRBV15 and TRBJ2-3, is DAMVIQNPRYQVTQFGKPVTLSCSQTLNHNVMYWYQQKSSQAPKLLFHYYDKDFNNEADTPDNFQSRRPNTSFCFLDIRSPGLGDTAMYLCATSTTLAGTDTQYFGPGTRLTVL.

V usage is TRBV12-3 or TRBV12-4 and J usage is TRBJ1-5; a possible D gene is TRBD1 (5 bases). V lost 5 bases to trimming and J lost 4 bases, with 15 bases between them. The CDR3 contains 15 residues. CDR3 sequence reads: CASSPGGMGNQPQHF. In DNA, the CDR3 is TGTGCCAGCAGTCCGGGGGGTATGGGAAATCAGCCCCAGCATTTT.

CDR3 DNA sequence: TGTGCCAGCAGCTTAGACCGCCTACCACTGCAGAACACTGAAGCTTTCTTT. Translating gives CASSLDRLPLQNTEAFF. This chain uses TRBV7-8 with TRBJ1-1; D gene unclear. The CDR3 is 17 amino acids. V was pared by 1 base and J by 1 base, with 16 bases between. The germline V gene has CDR1 SGHVS and CDR2 FQNEAQ. The full variable domain, with the rest looked up from reference TRBV7-8 and TRBJ1-1, is GAGVSQSPRYKVAKRGQDVALRCDPISGHVSLFWYQQALGQGPEFLTYFQNEAQLDKSGLPSDRFFAERPEGSVSTLKIQRTQQEDSAVYLCASSLDRLPLQNTEAFFGQGTRLTVV.

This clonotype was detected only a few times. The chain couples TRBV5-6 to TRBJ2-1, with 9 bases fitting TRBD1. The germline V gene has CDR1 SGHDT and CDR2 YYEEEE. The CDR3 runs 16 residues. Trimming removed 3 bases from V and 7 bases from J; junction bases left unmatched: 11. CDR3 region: CASSYPGTGRVNEQFF. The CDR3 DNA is TGTGCCAGCAGCTACCCCGGGACAGGGCGGGTAAATGAGCAGTTCTTC.

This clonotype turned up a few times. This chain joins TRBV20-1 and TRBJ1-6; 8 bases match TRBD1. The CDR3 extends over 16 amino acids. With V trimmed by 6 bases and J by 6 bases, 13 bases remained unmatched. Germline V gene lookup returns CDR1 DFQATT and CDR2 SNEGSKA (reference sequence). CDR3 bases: TGCAGTGCCACCAGACAGGGGATGAGAATTAATTCACCCCTCCACTTT. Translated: CSATRQGMRINSPLHF.

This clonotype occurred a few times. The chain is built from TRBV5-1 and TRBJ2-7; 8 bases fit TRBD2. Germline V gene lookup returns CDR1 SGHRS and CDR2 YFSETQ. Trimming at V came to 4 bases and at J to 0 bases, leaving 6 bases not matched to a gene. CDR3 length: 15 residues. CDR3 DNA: TGCGCCAGCAGCGTACTAGCGGACACCTCCTACGAGCAGTACTTC. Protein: CASSVLADTSYEQYF.

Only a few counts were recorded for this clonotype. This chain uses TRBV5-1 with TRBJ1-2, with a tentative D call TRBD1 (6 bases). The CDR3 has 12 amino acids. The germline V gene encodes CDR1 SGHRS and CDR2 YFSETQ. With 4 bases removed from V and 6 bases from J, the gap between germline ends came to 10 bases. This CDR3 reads CASSMNRDGYTF. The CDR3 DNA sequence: TGCGCCAGCAGCATGAACAGGGATGGCTACACCTTC.

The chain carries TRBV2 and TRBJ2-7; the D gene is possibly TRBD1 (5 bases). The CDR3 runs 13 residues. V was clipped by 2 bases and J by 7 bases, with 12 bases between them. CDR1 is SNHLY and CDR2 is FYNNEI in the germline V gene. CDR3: CASSEWAGQEQYF. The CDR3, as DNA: TGTGCCAGCAGTGAATGGGCAGGGCAGGAGCAGTACTTC.

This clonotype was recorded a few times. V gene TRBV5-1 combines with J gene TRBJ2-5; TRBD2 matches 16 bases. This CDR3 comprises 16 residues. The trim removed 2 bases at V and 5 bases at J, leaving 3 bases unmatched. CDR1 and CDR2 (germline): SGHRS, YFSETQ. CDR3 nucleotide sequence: TGCGCCAGCAGCTTCGGGACTAGCGGGAGGGCCGAGACCCAGTACTTC. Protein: CASSFGTSGRAETQYF. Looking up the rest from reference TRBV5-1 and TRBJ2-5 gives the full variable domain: KAGVTQTPRYLIKTRGQQVTLSCSPISGHRSVSWYQQTPGQGLQFLFEYFSETQRNKGNFPGRFSGRQFSNSRSEMNVSTLELGDSALYLCASSFGTSGRAETQYFGPGTRLLVL.

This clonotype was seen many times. In DNA form, the CDR3 reads TGCAGCGGGACAGAAAGGAATACCGGGGAGCTGTTTTTT. Translating it yields CSGTERNTGELFF. The V gene is TRBV29-1, the J gene TRBJ2-2; a possible D gene is TRBD1 (6 bases). The CDR3 is made up of 13 amino acids. Germline V gene sequence: CDR1 SQVTM, CDR2 ANQGSEA. The V gene lost 7 bases and the J gene lost 5 bases, with 14 bases spanning the gap.

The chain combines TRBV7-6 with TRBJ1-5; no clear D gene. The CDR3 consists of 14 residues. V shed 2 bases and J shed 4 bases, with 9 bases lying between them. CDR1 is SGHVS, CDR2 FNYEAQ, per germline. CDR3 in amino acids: CASSLLPGNQPQHF. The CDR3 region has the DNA TGTGCCAGCAGCTTATTACCGGGAAATCAGCCCCAGCATTTT.

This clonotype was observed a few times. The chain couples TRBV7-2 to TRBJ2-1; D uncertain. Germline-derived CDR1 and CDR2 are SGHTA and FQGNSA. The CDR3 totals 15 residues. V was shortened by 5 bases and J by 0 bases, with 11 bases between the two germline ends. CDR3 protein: CASSHTDNSYNEQFF. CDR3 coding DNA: TGTGCCAGCAGCCACACAGATAACTCCTACAATGAGCAGTTCTTC. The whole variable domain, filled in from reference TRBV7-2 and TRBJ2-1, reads GAGVSQSPSNKVTEKGKDVELRCDPISGHTALYWYRQSLGQGLEFLIYFQGNSAPDKSGLPSDRFSAERTGGSVSTLTIQRTQQEDSAVYLCASSHTDNSYNEQFFGPGTRLTVL.

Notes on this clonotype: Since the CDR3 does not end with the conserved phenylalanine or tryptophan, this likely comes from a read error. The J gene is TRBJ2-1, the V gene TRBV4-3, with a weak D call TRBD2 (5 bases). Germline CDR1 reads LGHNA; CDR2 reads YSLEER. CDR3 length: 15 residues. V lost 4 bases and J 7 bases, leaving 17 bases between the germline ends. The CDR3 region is CASSPESGSANEQFS. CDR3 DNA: TGCGCCAGCAGCCCTGAGTCGGGGAGTGCGAATGAGCAGTTCTCC.

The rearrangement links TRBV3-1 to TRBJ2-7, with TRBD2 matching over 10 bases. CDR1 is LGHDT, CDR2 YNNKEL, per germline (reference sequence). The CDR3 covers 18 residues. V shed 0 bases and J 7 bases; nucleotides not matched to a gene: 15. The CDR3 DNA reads TGTGCCAGCAGCCAAGACCGGAAGGGGACTAGCGCGTCAGGGGAGCAGTACTTC. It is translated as CASSQDRKGTSASGEQYF.

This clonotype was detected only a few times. Written as DNA, the CDR3 is TGCAGTGCTAGAGGACTGGACAGGACGAATAATGAAAAACTGTTTTTT. It specifies CSARGLDRTNNEKLFF. The rearrangement links TRBV20-1 to TRBJ1-4, with 7 bases that match TRBD1. The CDR3 totals 16 residues. Germline values: CDR1 DFQATT, CDR2 SNEGSKA (reference sequence). Germline trimming cut 1 base from V and 4 bases from J; bases unmatched to any gene: 9.